Each of the 13 T cell receptor beta chains below was sequenced from the same sample in a study of T cell responses to AZD1222 COVID-19 vaccine. Assay: immunoSEQ multiplex PCR; the TCRdb copy retains only in-frame clones and omits some. The sample records under 130,000 clones, 92% being singletons. Specimen: peripheral blood, collected on day 0 of AZD1222 vaccination. The receptors derive from an adult in good health.

The V gene is TRBV2, the J gene TRBJ1-2; 8 bases map to TRBD1. V trimming: 6 bases; J trimming: 7 bases; junction bases outside the gene matches: 10. This CDR3 contains 14 residues. Germline CDR1 reads SNHLY; CDR2 reads FYNNEI. The CDR3 DNA reads TGTGCCAGCAGCGGCCTTCAGGGGGCGCGTGGCTACACCTTC. Translating it yields CASSGLQGARGYTF.

The sample holds one count of this clone. The CDR3 DNA sequence: TGTGCCAGCAGCTTAAATAGCGGGGGAGGGACCCAGTACTTC. Translated, it gives CASSLNSGGGTQYF. V is TRBV7-3 and J is TRBJ2-5; 9 nucleotides align to TRBD2. V gave up 1 base and J gave up 7 bases; unmatched junction bases: 4. CDR1 SGHTA and CDR2 FQGTGA come from the germline V gene. The CDR3 loop spans 14 amino acids.

V gene TRBV21-1 combines with J gene TRBJ1-6. TRBV21-1 is a pseudogene locus. The CDR3 extends over 10 amino acids. CDR3 in amino acids: CASSKWPLHF. The CDR3 DNA follows: TGTGCCAGCAGCAAATGGCCCCTCCACTTT.

This clone came up once. The chain couples TRBV30 to TRBJ1-3; 7 bases agree with TRBD1. This CDR3 spans 13 amino acids. From germline, CDR1 is GTSNPN and CDR2 SVGIG (reference sequence). J was trimmed by 4 bases and V by 3 bases; bases with no gene match: 3. CDR3 loop: CAWRLTGGNTIYF. CDR3 bases: TGTGCCTGGAGATTGACAGGGGGAAACACCATATATTTT.

V gene TRBV29-1 combines with J gene TRBJ1-5; D might be TRBD1 (6 bases). The ends were cut back, 4 bases at V and 0 bases at J, with 7 bases in the middle. This CDR3 contains 13 residues. Germline V lookup: CDR1 SQVTM, CDR2 ANQGSEA. CDR3 residues: CSVGQDSNQPQHF. In DNA form, the CDR3 reads TGCAGCGTTGGACAGGATAGCAATCAGCCCCAGCATTTT.

The chain carries TRBV9 and TRBJ2-2; D assignment may be TRBD1 or TRBD2 (5 bases each). Between the trimmed V and J ends, which lost 3 bases and 7 bases, there was a span of 7 bases. The CDR3 spans 12 residues. Germline V gene data show CDR1 as SGDLS and CDR2 as YYNGEE. CDR3 sequence (DNA): TGTGCCAGCAGCGGGGACGGCGGGGAGCTGTTTTTT. Its protein is CASSGDGGELFF.

This clone was picked up a small number of times. The rearrangement joins TRBV5-1 to TRBJ2-7; D not certain. The CDR3 totals 15 residues. Germline lookup yields CDR1 SGHRS and CDR2 YFSETQ. V shed 1 base and J shed 0 bases, with 11 bases lying between them. The CDR3 DNA is TGCGCCAGCAGCTTGTCCGCAGGCACCTCCTACGAGCAGTACTTC. This gives the protein CASSLSAGTSYEQYF.

The J gene is TRBJ2-2, the V gene TRBV23-1; 9 bases line up with TRBD1. TRBV23-1 is classed as an ORF, of uncertain function. The CDR3 has 15 amino acids. J lost 1 base, V lost 7 bases, and 4 bases had no gene match. Here the CDR3 DNA reads TGCGCCAGCACCAGGGGACAGGGGAACACCGGGGAGCTGTTTTTT. It specifies CASTRGQGNTGELFF.

The J gene is TRBJ1-3, the V gene TRBV5-1; tentative D call: TRBD1 (5 bases). Germline V lookup: CDR1 SGHRS, CDR2 YFSETQ. V lost 2 bases, J lost 3 bases, and 9 bases lay in between. CDR3 length equals 14 residues. The CDR3 region is CASSLGTSGNTIYF. CDR3 in DNA: TGCGCCAGCAGCTTAGGGACGAGTGGAAACACCATATATTTT.

V and J are TRBV4-2 and TRBJ2-5, with TRBD2 as a possible D gene (5 bases). Germline CDR1 LGHNA, CDR2 YNFKEQ. CDR3 length: 14 amino acids. The V end was cut by 0 bases, the J end by 5 bases, with 10 bases between. The CDR3 loop reads CASSQDSRGETQYF. DNA of the CDR3: TGTGCCAGCAGCCAAGATAGCAGAGGGGAGACCCAGTACTTC.

The chain links TRBV15 to TRBJ1-5; tentatively, D is TRBD1 (5 bases). With 3 bases removed from V and 3 bases from J, the gap between germline ends came to 15 bases. This CDR3 is 16 amino acids long. Germline V gene sequence: CDR1 LNHNV, CDR2 YYDKDF (reference sequence). The CDR3 loop reads CATSRHPRGANQPQHF. The CDR3 DNA is TGTGCCACCAGCAGGCACCCAAGGGGAGCCAATCAGCCCCAGCATTTT.

This clone occurred once. V gene TRBV7-6 combines with J gene TRBJ1-1; D not certain. The CDR3 sequence is 12 residues long. Trimming took 1 base from V and 3 from J, leaving 3 bases between them. CDR1 is SGHVS, CDR2 FNYEAQ, per germline. The CDR3, as DNA: TGTGCCAGCAGCTTAGAGGACACTGAAGCTTTCTTT. Residues: CASSLEDTEAFF.

This chain connects TRBV11-1 to TRBJ2-1, with no clear D. The germline gives CDR1 SGHAT, CDR2 FQDESV (reference sequence). CDR3 length: 13 residues. V dropped 1 base and J dropped 5 bases, with 6 bases sitting between them. The CDR3 DNA reads TGTGCCAGCAGCTTAGAGGGAAACAATGAGCAGTTCTTC. Protein: CASSLEGNNEQFF.